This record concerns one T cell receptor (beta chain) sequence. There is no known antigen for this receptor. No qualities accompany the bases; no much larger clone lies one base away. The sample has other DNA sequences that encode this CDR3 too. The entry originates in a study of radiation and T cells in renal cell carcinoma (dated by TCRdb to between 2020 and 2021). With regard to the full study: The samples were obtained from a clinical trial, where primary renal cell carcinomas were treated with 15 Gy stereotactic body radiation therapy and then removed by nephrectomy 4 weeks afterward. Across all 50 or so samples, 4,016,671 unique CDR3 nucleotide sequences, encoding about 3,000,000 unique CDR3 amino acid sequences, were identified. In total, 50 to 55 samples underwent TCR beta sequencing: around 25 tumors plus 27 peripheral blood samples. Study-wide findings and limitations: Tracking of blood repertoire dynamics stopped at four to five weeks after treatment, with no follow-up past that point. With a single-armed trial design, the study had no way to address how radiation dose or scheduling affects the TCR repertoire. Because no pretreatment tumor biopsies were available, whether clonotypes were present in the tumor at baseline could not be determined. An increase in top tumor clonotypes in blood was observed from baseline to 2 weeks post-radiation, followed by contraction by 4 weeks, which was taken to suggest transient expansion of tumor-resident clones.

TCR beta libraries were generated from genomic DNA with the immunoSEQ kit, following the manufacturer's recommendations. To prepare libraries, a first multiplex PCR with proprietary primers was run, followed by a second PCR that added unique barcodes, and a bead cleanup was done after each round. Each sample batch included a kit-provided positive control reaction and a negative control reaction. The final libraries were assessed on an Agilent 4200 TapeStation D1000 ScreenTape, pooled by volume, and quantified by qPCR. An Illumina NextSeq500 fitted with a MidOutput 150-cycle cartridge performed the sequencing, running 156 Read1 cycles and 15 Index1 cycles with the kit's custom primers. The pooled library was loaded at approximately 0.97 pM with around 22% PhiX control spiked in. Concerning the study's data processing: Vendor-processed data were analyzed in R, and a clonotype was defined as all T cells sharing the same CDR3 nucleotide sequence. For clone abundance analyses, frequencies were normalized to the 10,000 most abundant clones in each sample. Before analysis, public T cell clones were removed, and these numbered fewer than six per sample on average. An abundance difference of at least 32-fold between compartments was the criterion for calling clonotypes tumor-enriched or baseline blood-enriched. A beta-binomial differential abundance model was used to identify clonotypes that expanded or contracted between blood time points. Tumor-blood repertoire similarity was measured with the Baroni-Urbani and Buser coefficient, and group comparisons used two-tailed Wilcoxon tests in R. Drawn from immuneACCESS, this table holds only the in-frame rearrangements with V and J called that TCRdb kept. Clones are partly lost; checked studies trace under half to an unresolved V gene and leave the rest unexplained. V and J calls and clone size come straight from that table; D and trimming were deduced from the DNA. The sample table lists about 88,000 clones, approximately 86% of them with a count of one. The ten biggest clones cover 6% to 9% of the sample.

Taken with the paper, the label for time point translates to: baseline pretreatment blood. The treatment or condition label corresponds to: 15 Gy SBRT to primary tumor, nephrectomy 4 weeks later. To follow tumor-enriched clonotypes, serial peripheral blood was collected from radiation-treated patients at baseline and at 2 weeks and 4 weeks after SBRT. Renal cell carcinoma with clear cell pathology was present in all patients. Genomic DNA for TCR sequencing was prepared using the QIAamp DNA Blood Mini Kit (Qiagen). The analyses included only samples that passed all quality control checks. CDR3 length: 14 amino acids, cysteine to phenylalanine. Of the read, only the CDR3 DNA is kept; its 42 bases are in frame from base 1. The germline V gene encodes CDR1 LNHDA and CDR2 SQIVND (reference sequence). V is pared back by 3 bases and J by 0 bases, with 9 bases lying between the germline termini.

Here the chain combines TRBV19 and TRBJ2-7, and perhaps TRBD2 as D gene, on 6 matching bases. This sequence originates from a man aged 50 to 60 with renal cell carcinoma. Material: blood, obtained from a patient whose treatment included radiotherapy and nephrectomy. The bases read TGTGCCAGTAGTATTCGGGGGAGCTCCTACGAGCAGTACTTC. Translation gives CASSIRGSSYEQYF.